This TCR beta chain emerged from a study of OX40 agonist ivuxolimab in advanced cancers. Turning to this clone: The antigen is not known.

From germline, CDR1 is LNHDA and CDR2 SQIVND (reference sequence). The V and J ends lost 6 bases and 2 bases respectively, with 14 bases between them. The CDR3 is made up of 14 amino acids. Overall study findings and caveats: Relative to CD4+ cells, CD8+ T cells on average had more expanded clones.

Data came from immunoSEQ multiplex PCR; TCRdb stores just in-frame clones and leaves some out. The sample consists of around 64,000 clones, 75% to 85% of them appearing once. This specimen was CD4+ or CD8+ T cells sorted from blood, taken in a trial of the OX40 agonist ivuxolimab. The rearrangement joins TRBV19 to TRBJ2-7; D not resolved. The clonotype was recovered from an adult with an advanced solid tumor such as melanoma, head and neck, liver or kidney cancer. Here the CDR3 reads CASSNRDRTYEQYF. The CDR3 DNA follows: TGTGCCAGTAGCAACCGCGACCGCACCTACGAGCAGTACTTC.